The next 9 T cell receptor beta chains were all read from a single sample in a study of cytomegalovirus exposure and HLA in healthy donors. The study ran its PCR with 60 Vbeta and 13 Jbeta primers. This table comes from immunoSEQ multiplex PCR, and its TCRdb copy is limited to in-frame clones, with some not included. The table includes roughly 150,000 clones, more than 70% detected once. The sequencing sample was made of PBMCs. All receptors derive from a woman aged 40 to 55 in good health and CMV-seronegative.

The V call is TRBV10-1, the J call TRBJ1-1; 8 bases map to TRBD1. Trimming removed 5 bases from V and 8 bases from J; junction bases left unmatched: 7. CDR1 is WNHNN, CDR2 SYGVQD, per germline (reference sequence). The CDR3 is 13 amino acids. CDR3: CASSTTGAREAFF. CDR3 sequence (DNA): TGCGCCAGCAGTACGACAGGGGCCCGGGAAGCTTTCTTT.

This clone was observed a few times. In DNA, the CDR3 is TGTGCCAGCAGTTACTCCAGCTCCTATAATTCACCCCTCCACTTT. Translating gives CASSYSSSYNSPLHF. V gene TRBV6-5 combines with J gene TRBJ1-6; D is undetermined. Trimming stripped 0 bases from V and 0 bases from J, with 3 bases between. Germline assignment: CDR1 MNHEY and CDR2 SVGAGI. There are 15 residues in the CDR3.

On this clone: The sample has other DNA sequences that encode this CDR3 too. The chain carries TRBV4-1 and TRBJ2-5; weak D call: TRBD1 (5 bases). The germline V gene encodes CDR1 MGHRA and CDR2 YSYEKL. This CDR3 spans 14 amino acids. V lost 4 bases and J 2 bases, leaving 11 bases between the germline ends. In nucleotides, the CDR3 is TGCGCCAGCAGCCCCCGACAGATACAAGAGACCCAGTACTTC. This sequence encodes CASSPRQIQETQYF.

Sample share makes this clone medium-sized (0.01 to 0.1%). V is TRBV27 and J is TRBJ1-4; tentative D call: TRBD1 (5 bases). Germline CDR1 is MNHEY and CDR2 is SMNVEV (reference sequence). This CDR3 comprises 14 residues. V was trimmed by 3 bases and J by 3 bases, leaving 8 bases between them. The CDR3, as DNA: TGTGCCAGCAGTTTTCAGGGCTCTAATGAAAAACTGTTTTTT. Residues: CASSFQGSNEKLFF.

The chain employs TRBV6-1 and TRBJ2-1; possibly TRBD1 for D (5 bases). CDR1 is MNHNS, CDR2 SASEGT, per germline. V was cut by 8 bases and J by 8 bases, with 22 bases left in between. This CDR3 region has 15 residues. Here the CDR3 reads CASDYSRVLGYEQFF. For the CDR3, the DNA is TGTGCCAGCGATTATAGCAGGGTCCTTGGGTATGAGCAGTTCTTC.

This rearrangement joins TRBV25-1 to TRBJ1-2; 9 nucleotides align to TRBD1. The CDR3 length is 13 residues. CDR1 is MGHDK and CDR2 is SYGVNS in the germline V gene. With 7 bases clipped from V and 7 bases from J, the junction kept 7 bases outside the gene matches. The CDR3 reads CASKGQGLGGYTF. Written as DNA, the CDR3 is TGTGCCAGCAAGGGACAGGGTCTTGGTGGCTACACCTTC.

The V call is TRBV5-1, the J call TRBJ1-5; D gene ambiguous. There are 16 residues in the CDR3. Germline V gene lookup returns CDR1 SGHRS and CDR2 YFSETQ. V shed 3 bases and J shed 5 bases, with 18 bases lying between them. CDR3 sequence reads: CASSSPGTLRDQPQHF. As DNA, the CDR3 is TGCGCCAGCAGCTCACCGGGAACACTAAGGGATCAGCCCCAGCATTTT.

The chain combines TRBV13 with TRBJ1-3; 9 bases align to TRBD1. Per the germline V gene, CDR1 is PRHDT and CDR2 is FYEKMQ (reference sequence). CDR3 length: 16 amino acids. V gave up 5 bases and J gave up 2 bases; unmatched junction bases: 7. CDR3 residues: CASSTRTGETGNTIYF. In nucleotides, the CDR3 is TGTGCCAGCAGCACCCGGACAGGGGAGACTGGAAACACCATATATTTT.

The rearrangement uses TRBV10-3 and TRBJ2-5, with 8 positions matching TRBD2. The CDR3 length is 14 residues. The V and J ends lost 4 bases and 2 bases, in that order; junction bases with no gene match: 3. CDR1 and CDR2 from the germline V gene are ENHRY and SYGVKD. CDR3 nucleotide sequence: TGTGCCATCAGTGGGGGACTAGGGCAAGAGACCCAGTACTTC. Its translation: CAISGGLGQETQYF.